This T cell receptor (beta chain) emerged from a study of blood T cell repertoires in COVID-19. Study-level background: Collection of acute and convalescent COVID-19 samples took place in the United States, Italy and Spain. Sources were T cells, B-cell-depleted T cells, or PBMCs; the material itself was cDNA or gDNA.

Trimming removed 5 bases from V and 7 bases from J, with 19 bases in between. The CDR3 extends over 15 amino acids. CDR1 is MDHEN, CDR2 SYDVKM, per germline. Source study methods: Cell counts per sample came from amplifying reference gene primers. Here immunoSEQ multiplex PCR was the method, and the copy in TCRdb shows in-frame clones only, minus some. The DNA was the basis for D and trimming; V, J and clone size are from that table. The repertoire holds about 370,000 clones, approximately 88% seen once, with around 2.8% in the top ten. Seattle patients were enrolled while actively infected and followed longitudinally. This clone was observed a single time.

The TCR originated in a woman aged 30 to 39 with COVID-19, enrolled during active disease. Sequenced: peripheral blood. The genes are TRBV28 and TRBJ2-3; no reliable D call. The CDR3 reads CASSQVGAPSHTQYF. The CDR3 region has the DNA TGTGCCAGCAGTCAGGTGGGCGCCCCCTCCCATACGCAGTATTTT.